The rows below give T cell receptor beta chains drawn from one sample of a study of blood T cell repertoires in COVID-19. The repertoire was sequenced with immunoSEQ multiplex PCR; TCRdb's copy has only in-frame clones and lacks some. The data show approximately 220,000 clones, with roughly 83% seen just once and about 27% held by the top ten. Sequenced input: peripheral blood. All receptors derive from a middle-aged man with acute or convalescent COVID-19. Each CDR3 is given with its conserved first and last residue. A D gene is named only where the DNA matches it firmly. Only some rows state a clone size, as once, few, many or a class for expanded clones.

J | D | size | V | length | CDR3 | DNA
TRBJ1-5 | . | . | TRBV7-2 | 15 | CASSLVSDSNQPQHF | TGTGCCAGCAGCTTAGTTTCAGATAGCAATCAGCCCCAGCATTTT
TRBJ2-7 | TRBD2 | . | TRBV7-2 | 15 | CASSLGREESYEQYF | TGTGCCAGCAGCTTAGGGCGGGAGGAGTCCTACGAGCAGTACTTC
TRBJ2-7 | . | . | TRBV4-1 | 13 | CASSLGQNYEQYF | TGCGCCAGCAGCCTCGGACAAAACTACGAGCAGTACTTC
TRBJ2-5 | . | . | TRBV11-3 | 16 | CASSLDHGVGQETQYF | TGTGCCAGCAGCTTAGATCACGGGGTGGGCCAAGAGACCCAGTACTTC
TRBJ2-1 | TRBD1 | . | TRBV25-1 | 15 | CASSDVGTGGNEQFF | TGTGCCAGCAGTGACGTCGGGACAGGTGGGAATGAGCAGTTCTTC
TRBJ1-4 | . | . | TRBV7-8 | 15 | CASSLRTANNEKLFF | TGTGCCAGCAGCTTACGGACAGCCAATAATGAAAAACTGTTTTTT
TRBJ2-7 | . | . | TRBV30 | 14 | CAWEPGHLTYEQYF | TGTGCCTGGGAACCGGGACACCTCACCTACGAGCAGTACTTC
TRBJ1-6 | . | . | TRBV3-1/TRBV3-2 | 15 | CASSQASSYNSPLHF | TGTGCCAGCAGCCAAGCCAGCTCCTATAATTCACCCCTCCACTTT
TRBJ2-2 | . | . | TRBV7-9 | 15 | CASNLLPGVTGELFF | TGTGCCAGCAACTTGCTGCCAGGGGTCACCGGGGAGCTGTTTTTT
TRBJ2-7 | TRBD2 | . | TRBV10-3 | 13 | CAIKGLPVYEQYF | TGTGCCATCAAGGGACTACCCGTCTACGAGCAGTACTTC
TRBJ2-3 | . | . | TRBV3-1/TRBV3-2 | 14 | CASTPDPGTDTQYF | TGTGCCAGCACTCCCGACCCGGGAACAGATACGCAGTATTTT
TRBJ1-5 | TRBD1 | once | TRBV2 | 16 | CASSPTTGVGNQPQHF | TGTGCCAGCAGCCCTACTACAGGGGTTGGCAATCAGCCCCAGCATTTT
TRBJ1-1 | . | . | TRBV11-3 | 15 | CASSKGGRENTEAFF | TGTGCCAGCAGCAAAGGCGGGAGGGAGAACACTGAAGCTTTCTTT
TRBJ2-7 | . | . | TRBV7-8 | 15 | CASSLTRGQLYEQYF | TGTGCCAGCAGCTTAACCAGGGGTCAGCTCTACGAGCAGTACTTC
TRBJ1-2 | . | . | TRBV7-2 | 10 | CASSFLGYTF | TGTGCCAGCAGCTTCTTGGGCTACACCTTC
TRBJ1-1 | . | . | TRBV10-3 | 13 | CAISDSRNTEAFF | TGTGCCATCAGCGACAGTAGGAACACTGAAGCTTTCTTT
TRBJ2-1 | . | . | TRBV15 | 17 | CATSRGGPGLDYNEQFF | TGTGCCACCAGCAGAGGGGGACCGGGACTCGACTACAATGAGCAGTTCTTC
TRBJ2-5 | TRBD2 | few | TRBV19 | 18 | CASSIRASGVGRQETQYF | TGTGCCAGTAGTATTCGGGCTAGCGGAGTGGGGCGCCAAGAGACCCAGTACTTC
TRBJ2-1 | TRBD2 | . | TRBV14 | 18 | CASSQKNLAGVPGNEQFF | TGTGCCAGCAGCCAAAAAAACCTAGCGGGAGTGCCGGGGAATGAGCAGTTCTTC
TRBJ1-2 | . | . | TRBV29-1 | 12 | CSVDERASGYTF | TGCAGCGTTGATGAGAGGGCCTCTGGCTACACCTTC
TRBJ2-1 | TRBD2 | . | TRBV10-3 | 14 | CAISSSGISNEQFF | TGTGCCATCAGTTCTAGCGGGATTTCGAATGAGCAGTTCTTC
TRBJ2-7 | TRBD2 | . | TRBV11-2 | 14 | CASSLALAGYEQYF | TGTGCCAGCAGCTTAGCCCTAGCGGGCTACGAGCAGTACTTC
TRBJ1-2 | . | . | TRBV7-2 | 15 | CASSSPRRTEHGYTF | TGTGCCAGCAGCTCTCCCCGCCGGACTGAACATGGCTACACCTTC
TRBJ2-5 | . | . | TRBV5-8 | 14 | CASSPQGGSETQYF | TGTGCCAGCAGCCCTCAGGGAGGTAGTGAGACCCAGTACTTC
TRBJ1-2 | . | . | TRBV19 | 15 | CASSRTVRANYGYTF | TGTGCCAGTAGCCGGACAGTGAGAGCTAACTATGGCTACACCTTC
TRBJ2-5 | TRBD2 | . | TRBV11-2 | 17 | CASSTRGRTSGGETQYF | TGTGCCAGCAGCACAAGGGGGCGGACTAGCGGAGGAGAGACCCAGTACTTC
TRBJ1-5 | . | . | TRBV19 | 13 | CASSPGGRQPQHF | TGTGCCAGTAGTCCCGGGGGACGACAGCCCCAGCATTTT